This T cell receptor (beta chain) is from a study of blood T cell repertoires in COVID-19. Study summary: Samples of COVID-19 (acute and convalescent) were obtained from the United States, Italy and Spain. T cells, B-cell-depleted T cells, or PBMCs supplied cDNA or gDNA.

The CDR3 has 16 residues. Trimming at V came to 2 bases and at J to 3 bases, leaving 7 bases not matched to a gene. The V gene's germline CDR1 is GTSNPN and CDR2 SVGIG (reference sequence). Per the study methods: Counts of nucleated cells, estimated from reference gene primer amplification, were obtained. This table comes from immunoSEQ multiplex PCR, and its TCRdb copy is limited to in-frame clones, with some not included. D and trimming were read from the DNA, whereas the V and J calls and clone size are those reported in that table. The sample holds around 200,000 clones, roughly 80% seen once. Sequences were obtained from peripheral blood. The chain carries TRBV30 and TRBJ1-1; 12 positions agree with TRBD1. The clonotype comes from a human donor in a cohort sampled during active COVID-19. The CDR3 is CAWSPGQGARDTEAFF. For the CDR3, the DNA is TGTGCCTGGAGTCCGGGACAGGGGGCAAGGGACACTGAAGCTTTCTTT.